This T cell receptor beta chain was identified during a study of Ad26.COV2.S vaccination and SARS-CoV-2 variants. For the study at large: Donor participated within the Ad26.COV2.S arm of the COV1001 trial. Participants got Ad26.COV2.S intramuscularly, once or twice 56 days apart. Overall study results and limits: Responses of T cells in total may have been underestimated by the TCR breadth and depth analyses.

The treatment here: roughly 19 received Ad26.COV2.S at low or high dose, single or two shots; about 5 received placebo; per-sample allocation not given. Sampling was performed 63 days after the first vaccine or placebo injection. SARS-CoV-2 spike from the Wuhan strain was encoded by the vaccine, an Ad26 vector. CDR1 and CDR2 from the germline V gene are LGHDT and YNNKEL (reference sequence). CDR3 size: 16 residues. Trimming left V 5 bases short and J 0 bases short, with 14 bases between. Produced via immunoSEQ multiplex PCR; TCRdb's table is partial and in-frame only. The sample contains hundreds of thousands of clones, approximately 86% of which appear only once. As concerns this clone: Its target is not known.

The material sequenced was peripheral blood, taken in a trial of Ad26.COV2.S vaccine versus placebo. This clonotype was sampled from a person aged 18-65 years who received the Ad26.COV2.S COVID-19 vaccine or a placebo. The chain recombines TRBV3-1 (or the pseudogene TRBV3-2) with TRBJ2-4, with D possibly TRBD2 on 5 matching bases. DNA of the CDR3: TGTGCCAGCAGCTCAAGCTCTAGCTTAGCCAAAAACATTCAGTACTTC. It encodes CASSSSSSLAKNIQYF.